The 30 T cell receptor beta chains reported below all come from one sample, sequenced in a study of blood T cell repertoires in COVID-19. Assay used: immunoSEQ multiplex PCR; TCRdb lists only in-frame clones, some missing. The sample has over 110,000 clones; roughly 80% are singletons. The sequenced material came from peripheral blood. All receptors come from a man aged 70-80 years who had recovered from COVID-19.

The table lists this clone with a count of one. V and J are TRBV7-2 and TRBJ1-1; D remains unclear. This CDR3 spans 13 amino acids. In germline, CDR1 is SGHTA, CDR2 FQGNSA. V was shortened by 2 bases and J by 5 bases, with 9 bases between the two germline ends. CDR3 bases: TGTGCCAGCAGCTTATCGTTGCAGACTGAAGCTTTCTTT. Residues: CASSLSLQTEAFF.

The chain combines TRBV11-2 with TRBJ1-2; 7 nucleotides agree with TRBD1. Losses at the gene ends were 4 bases for V and 7 bases for J; bases not matched to a gene: 6. The length of the CDR3 is 13 residues. Germline V gene lookup returns CDR1 SGHAT and CDR2 FQNNGV. The CDR3: CASSSGTERGYTF. CDR3 nucleotide sequence: TGTGCCAGCAGCTCAGGGACAGAACGTGGCTACACCTTC.

The chain links TRBV12-3 or TRBV12-4 to TRBJ1-2; D is ambiguous. V shed 2 bases and J shed 3 bases, with 7 bases lying between them. This CDR3 is 13 amino acids long. CDR3 in DNA: TGTGCCAGCAGTTTACTGGCGGACTATGGCTACACCTTC. It codes for CASSLLADYGYTF.

This chain links TRBV7-6 with TRBJ2-3, with 9 positions matching TRBD1. The CDR3 totals 14 residues. From germline, CDR1 is SGHVS and CDR2 FNYEAQ. V trimming: 7 bases; J trimming: 2 bases; junction bases outside the gene matches: 4. The CDR3 reads CASTRDRVTDTQYF. Here the CDR3 DNA reads TGTGCCAGCACCCGGGACAGGGTCACAGATACGCAGTATTTT.

The chain links TRBV18 to TRBJ1-3; maybe TRBD1 (5 bases). Germline V lookup: CDR1 KGHSH, CDR2 LQKENI. Trimming pared 4 bases from V and 4 bases from J, leaving 14 bases between. This CDR3 has 15 amino acids. CDR3 protein: CASSLTTVQGNTIYF. The CDR3 DNA reads TGTGCCAGCTCACTCACGACAGTCCAGGGAAACACCATATATTTT.

The rearrangement links TRBV15 to TRBJ2-1; a weak D match, TRBD1 (7 bases). The germline V and J ends were trimmed by 5 bases and 4 bases, with 18 bases remaining between them. From germline, CDR1 is LNHNV and CDR2 YYDKDF (reference sequence). The CDR3 spans 16 residues. As DNA, the CDR3 is TGTGCCACCAGCTCCCCGGGACAGCGGGTGTACAATGAGCAGTTCTTC. As protein: CATSSPGQRVYNEQFF.

V usage is TRBV7-2 and J usage is TRBJ2-3, with 9 bases lining up with TRBD2. The V and J ends lost 5 bases and 1 base, in that order; junction bases with no gene match: 4. This CDR3 is 15 amino acids long. CDR1 and CDR2 from the germline V gene are SGHTA and FQGNSA. The CDR3, as DNA: TGTGCCAGCAGCGTTAGCGGGAGTGGCACAGATACGCAGTATTTT. Protein: CASSVSGSGTDTQYF.

The chain joins TRBV27 to TRBJ2-2; 10 bases align to TRBD2. V lost 6 bases, J lost 2 bases, and 6 bases stayed unmatched. Germline CDR1 and CDR2: MNHEY and SMNVEV (reference sequence). The CDR3 totals 16 residues. CDR3 residues: CASRQGLADNTGELFF. The CDR3 DNA is TGTGCCAGCAGACAAGGACTAGCGGATAACACCGGGGAGCTGTTTTTT.

The chain recombines TRBV20-1 with TRBJ2-1; tentatively, D is TRBD2 (5 bases). This CDR3 spans 11 amino acids. Trimming pared 6 bases from V and 13 bases from J, leaving 16 bases between. The germline V gene encodes CDR1 DFQATT and CDR2 SNEGSKA (reference sequence). The CDR3 sequence is CSARLSGVQFF. CDR3 sequence (DNA): TGCAGTGCGAGACTTTCCGGGGTACAGTTCTTC.

The chain is built from TRBV2 and TRBJ1-1; D ambiguous. Germline V CDR1 and CDR2: SNHLY, FYNNEI. The CDR3 is 13 residues long. Trimming took 3 bases from V and 6 from J, leaving 11 bases between them. The CDR3 sequence is CASSEFELAEAFF. In DNA, the CDR3 is TGTGCCAGCAGTGAGTTCGAGCTCGCTGAAGCTTTCTTT. The full variable domain, rest sourced from reference TRBV2 and TRBJ1-1, is EPEVTQTPSHQVTQMGQEVILRCVPISNHLYFYWYRQILGQKVEFLVSFYNNEISEKSEIFDDQFSVERPDGSNFTLKIRSTKLEDSAMYFCASSEFELAEAFFGQGTRLTVV.

With respect to this clone: The germline gene is not matched at one end of the junction; a read error may be the cause. Other DNA variants within this sample encode the same CDR3. V gene TRBV6-5 combines with J gene TRBJ2-2, with D possibly TRBD1 on 7 matching bases. The CDR3 is 15 amino acids. From germline, CDR1 is MNHEY and CDR2 SVGAGI. This CDR3 reads CASSYAGQHTGELFF. DNA of the CDR3: TGTGCCAGCAGTTACGCGGGACAGCACACTGGGGAGCTGTTTTTT.

The chain has TRBV4-1 and TRBJ2-7; D perhaps matches TRBD2 (5 bases). Germline V gene lookup returns CDR1 MGHRA and CDR2 YSYEKL. V was shortened by 9 bases and J by 0 bases, with 12 bases between the two germline ends. The CDR3 spans 13 residues. CDR3 residues: CASAGAVSYEQYF. The CDR3 nucleotides are TGCGCCAGTGCCGGAGCGGTCTCCTACGAGCAGTACTTC.

V gene TRBV3-1 (or the pseudogene TRBV3-2) combines with J gene TRBJ1-1, with 9 bases identical to TRBD1. CDR3 length: 14 amino acids. Germline V lookup: CDR1 LGHDT, CDR2 YNNKEL (reference sequence). V lost 4 bases, J lost 8 bases, and 8 bases stayed unmatched. Here the CDR3 reads CASSPQGARSEAFF. In nucleotides, the CDR3 is TGTGCCAGCAGCCCACAGGGGGCCAGGAGCGAAGCTTTCTTT.

The V call is TRBV6-5, the J call TRBJ2-3; D remains unclear. The V end was cut by 0 bases, the J end by 2 bases, with 3 bases between. The germline V gene encodes CDR1 MNHEY and CDR2 SVGAGI. The CDR3 has 13 amino acids. CDR3 nucleotides: TGTGCCAGCAGTTACTCACTCACAGATACGCAGTATTTT. Protein sequence: CASSYSLTDTQYF.

The V and J genes are TRBV7-9 and TRBJ2-1; a possible D gene is TRBD2 (6 bases). This CDR3 has 17 residues. Trimming stripped 5 bases from V and 1 base from J, with 18 bases between. In germline, CDR1 is SEHNR, CDR2 FQNEAQ (reference sequence). The CDR3 protein is CASSPQTVAGSYNEQFF. As DNA, the CDR3 is TGTGCCAGCAGCCCTCAGACCGTGGCGGGGTCCTACAATGAGCAGTTCTTC. Looking up the rest from reference TRBV7-9 and TRBJ2-1 gives the full variable domain: DTGVSQNPRHKITKRGQNVTFRCDPISEHNRLYWYRQTLGQGPEFLTYFQNEAQLEKSRLLSDRFSAERPKGSFSTLEIQRTEQGDSAMYLCASSPQTVAGSYNEQFFGPGTRLTVL.

This chain links TRBV5-1 with TRBJ1-3; tentative D call: TRBD1 (6 bases). The CDR3 is 17 amino acids. From germline, CDR1 is SGHRS and CDR2 YFSETQ. The ends were cut back, 3 bases at V and 0 bases at J, with 16 bases in the middle. CDR3 region: CASSSEPQGVSGNTIYF. CDR3 DNA: TGCGCCAGCAGCTCCGAACCACAGGGAGTCTCTGGAAACACCATATATTTT.

The V call is TRBV30, the J call TRBJ2-5; 12 bases are shared with TRBD2. Germline V gives CDR1 GTSNPN, CDR2 SVGIG (reference sequence). The ends lost 7 bases at V and 5 bases at J; junction bases unmatched: 11. The CDR3 is 15 amino acids. CDR3 DNA sequence: TGTGCCTATCGACTAGCGGGAGTTTGGGGGGAGACCCAGTACTTC. Amino acids: CAYRLAGVWGETQYF.

The table lists this clone with a count of one. The V call is TRBV7-2, the J call TRBJ2-7; 8 bases are shared with TRBD2. This CDR3 has 14 residues. V gave up 6 bases and J gave up 6 bases; unmatched junction bases: 10. Germline V gene data show CDR1 as SGHTA and CDR2 as FQGNSA. The chain's CDR3 is CASSPAGVRSEQYF. CDR3 sequence (DNA): TGTGCCAGCAGTCCAGCGGGAGTAAGGTCCGAGCAGTACTTC.

The rearrangement uses TRBV5-1 and TRBJ1-4; TRBD1 is a possible D gene (5 bases). The CDR3 has 15 residues. Trimming took off 0 bases at V and 7 bases at J, with 13 bases between the two ends. Germline assignment: CDR1 SGHRS and CDR2 YFSETQ. CDR3 sequence (DNA): TGCGCCAGCAGCTTGGCCCCGGGCAGGGTTGAAAAACTGTTTTTT. Translating it yields CASSLAPGRVEKLFF.

The V and J genes are TRBV10-1 and TRBJ1-5; D remains unclear. V lost 0 bases to trimming and J lost 5 bases, with 11 bases between them. The CDR3 is 15 amino acids. In germline, CDR1 is WNHNN, CDR2 SYGVQD (reference sequence). In DNA, the CDR3 is TGCGCCAGCAGTGAGTCGAGGGCACACCATCAGCCCCAGCATTTT. Translating gives CASSESRAHHQPQHF.

This clone was seen only a few times. This chain links TRBV6-2 or TRBV6-3 with TRBJ2-1; 8 bases line up with TRBD1. V was pared by 5 bases and J by 8 bases, with 5 bases of the junction left unmatched. CDR3 length equals 13 residues. Germline V CDR1 and CDR2: MNHEY, SVGEGT. CDR3 protein: CASSNGQGDEQFF. In DNA, the CDR3 is TGTGCCAGCAGTAACGGACAGGGCGATGAGCAGTTCTTC.

The chain joins TRBV30 to TRBJ2-7; D perhaps matches TRBD2 (6 bases). The CDR3 totals 14 residues. Trimming took 3 bases from V and 3 from J, leaving 15 bases between them. Germline V CDR1 and CDR2: GTSNPN, SVGIG (reference sequence). DNA for the CDR3: TGTGCCTGGAGAAGAAATAGCGGCAACTACGAGCAGTACTTC. Translated: CAWRRNSGNYEQYF. The full variable domain, with the rest looked up from reference TRBV30 and TRBJ2-7, is SQTIHQWPATLVQPVGSPLSLECTVEGTSNPNLYWYRQAAGRGLQLLFYSVGIGQISSEVPQNLSASRPQDRQFILSSKKLLLSDSGFYLCAWRRNSGNYEQYFGPGTRLTVT.

This chain uses TRBV30 with TRBJ2-2, with D tentatively TRBD2 (7 bases). There are 17 residues in the CDR3. CDR1 and CDR2 from the germline V gene are GTSNPN and SVGIG (reference sequence). Trimming removed 4 bases from V and 4 bases from J, with 22 bases in between. The CDR3 DNA sequence: TGTGCCTGGACCGTAGGGGGGCGGGAGCTGATCACCGGGGAGCTGTTTTTT. It is translated as CAWTVGGRELITGELFF.

This chain joins TRBV10-3 and TRBJ2-7; 8 positions agree with TRBD1. Germline V gene lookup returns CDR1 ENHRY and CDR2 SYGVKD. The CDR3 consists of 14 residues. V lost 5 bases and J lost 2; bases outside the gene matches: 5. In DNA, the CDR3 is TGTGCCATCAGTAGTGGACAGGGAGCCTACGAGCAGTACTTC. It codes for CAISSGQGAYEQYF.

Only one count was recorded for this clone. This chain connects TRBV7-3 to TRBJ2-1; 7 bases line up with TRBD2. The CDR3 loop spans 17 amino acids. Trimming removed 4 bases from V and 8 bases from J; junction bases left unmatched: 17. Germline values: CDR1 SGHTA, CDR2 FQGTGA. CDR3 amino acids: CASSYYPEAGRADEQFF. Here the CDR3 DNA reads TGTGCCAGCAGCTACTACCCCGAGGCTGGGAGGGCTGATGAGCAGTTCTTC.

This clone was seen only once. The chain combines TRBV9 with TRBJ2-1; 8 positions match TRBD1. Losses at the gene ends were 2 bases for V and 8 bases for J; bases not matched to a gene: 12. Germline V gene lookup returns CDR1 SGDLS and CDR2 YYNGEE. CDR3 length equals 16 residues. The CDR3 sequence is CASSVWTGSSVDEQFF. CDR3 sequence (DNA): TGTGCCAGCAGCGTTTGGACAGGGTCCAGCGTCGATGAGCAGTTCTTC.

The V gene is TRBV12-5, the J gene TRBJ2-3; 8 bases are a match to TRBD1. The J segment lost 1 base and the V segment lost 3 bases, leaving 3 bases of the junction unmatched. CDR3 length: 15 amino acids. Germline lookup yields CDR1 LGHNT and CDR2 FRNRAP. CDR3 bases: TGTGCTAGTGGTTTCCTGACAGGGGGCACAGATACGCAGTATTTT. It codes for CASGFLTGGTDTQYF.

This chain connects TRBV9 to TRBJ1-2, with unresolved D. There are 13 residues in the CDR3. V was shortened by 0 bases and J by 7 bases, with 10 bases between the two germline ends. CDR1 is SGDLS and CDR2 is YYNGEE in the germline V gene. Here the CDR3 reads CASSVESGTGYTF. CDR3 nucleotides: TGTGCCAGCAGCGTAGAGTCAGGTACTGGCTACACCTTC.

This sequence joins TRBV27 and TRBJ2-1; 10 bases map to TRBD2. The germline gives CDR1 MNHEY, CDR2 SMNVEV (reference sequence). This CDR3 has 16 amino acids. Germline trimming cut 3 bases from V and 1 base from J; bases unmatched to any gene: 3. CDR3 nucleotide sequence: TGTGCCAGCAGTTTTCTAGCGGGAGAATCCTACAATGAGCAGTTCTTC. Amino acids: CASSFLAGESYNEQFF.

This clone was seen a handful of times. The CDR3 sequence: CASSQENAATYGYTF. CDR3 sequence (DNA): TGCGCCAGCAGCCAAGAGAACGCGGCCACCTATGGCTACACCTTC. The chain recombines TRBV4-1 with TRBJ1-2; no clear D. Germline V gene sequence: CDR1 MGHRA, CDR2 YSYEKL. The V end lost 0 bases, the J end lost 4 bases, and 12 bases lay between the germline ends. This CDR3 has 15 residues.